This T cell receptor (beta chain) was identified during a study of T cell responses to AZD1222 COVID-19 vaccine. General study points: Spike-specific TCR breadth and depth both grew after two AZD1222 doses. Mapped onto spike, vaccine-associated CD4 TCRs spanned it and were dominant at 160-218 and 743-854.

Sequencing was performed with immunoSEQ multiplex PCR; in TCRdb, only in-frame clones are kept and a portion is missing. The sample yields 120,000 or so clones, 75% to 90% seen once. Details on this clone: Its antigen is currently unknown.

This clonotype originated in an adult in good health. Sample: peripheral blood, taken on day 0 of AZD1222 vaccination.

The CDR3 sequence: CATRPGATGELFF. Written as DNA, the CDR3 is TGTGCCACCAGGCCGGGGGCGACCGGGGAGCTGTTTTTT. V usage is TRBV24-1 and J usage is TRBJ2-2; the D gene could be TRBD1 or TRBD2 (6 bases each). The ends were cut back, 7 bases at V and 5 bases at J, with 10 bases in the middle. This CDR3 is built from 13 residues. Germline CDR1 is KGHDR and CDR2 is SFDVKD.